These 29 T cell receptor beta chains originate from one sample sequenced in a study of T cells after yellow fever vaccination. TCRdb reprocessed the 5' RACE reads with MiXCR, giving one entry per CDR3 protein. The sample includes roughly 300,000 distinct CDR3 sequences, 7% to 9% of them seen just once. The sequencing used PBMCs, collected about 49 days after the first yellow fever vaccination. The receptor set was obtained from a young man who received the YFV17D yellow fever vaccine.

This clonotype was seen only a few times. The genes are TRBV10-3 and TRBJ2-7; perhaps TRBD1 as D (5 bases). With 1 base removed from V and 0 bases from J, the gap between germline ends came to 7 bases. Germline V CDR1 and CDR2: ENHRY, SYGVKD. CDR3 length equals 14 residues. CDR3 nucleotide sequence: TGTGCCATCAGTGAGTTCCAGGGCTCCTACGAGCAGTACGTC. Protein: CAISEFQGSYEQYV.

The sample holds a few counts of this clonotype. V and J are TRBV11-2 and TRBJ2-1; 13 positions agree with TRBD2. The CDR3 runs to 20 residues. Germline V gene lookup returns CDR1 SGHAT and CDR2 FQNNGV. The V gene end was trimmed by 0 bases and the J gene end by 2 bases; junction bases not matched to a gene: 10. This CDR3 is CASSLDSPLAGGPTYNEQFF. CDR3 DNA: TGTGCCAGCAGCTTAGATTCGCCACTAGCGGGGGGGCCTACCTACAATGAGCAGTTCTTC.

Ten or more counts support this clonotype. J is TRBJ2-5 and V is TRBV12-3 or TRBV12-4; 7 positions match TRBD2. The ends lost 7 bases at V and 2 bases at J; junction bases unmatched: 13. The CDR3 spans 16 residues. The CDR3 loop is CASTERDGRSQETQYF. CDR3 DNA sequence: TGTGCCAGCACCGAGCGGGACGGGAGATCTCAAGAGACCCAGTACTTC.

This clonotype was picked up a small number of times. The rearrangement uses TRBV4-1 and TRBJ2-7, with D hard to call. CDR3 length: 13 residues. Trimming took off 1 base at V and 3 bases at J, with 7 bases between the two ends. Germline CDR1 MGHRA, CDR2 YSYEKL. The CDR3 is CASSQGLFYEQYF. The CDR3 DNA reads as TGCGCCAGCAGCCAAGGACTTTTCTACGAGCAGTACTTC.

This clonotype was observed at least ten times. The genes are TRBV7-2 and TRBJ1-3; D gene ambiguous. The germline V gene has CDR1 SGHTA and CDR2 FQGNSA. CDR3 length: 14 residues. Trimming took off 3 bases at V and 5 bases at J, with 11 bases between the two ends. CDR3 sequence reads: CASSLGGVRNTIYF. The CDR3 coding sequence is TGTGCCAGCAGCTTGGGCGGGGTTCGAAACACCATATATTTT.

This clonotype has just a few counts. The chain couples TRBV7-9 to TRBJ1-2, with D unresolved. This CDR3 comprises 15 residues. V lost 3 bases and J lost 2, with 13 bases in between. Looked up from germline, CDR1 is SEHNR and CDR2 is FQNEAQ (reference sequence). CDR3 sequence (DNA): TGTGCCAGCAGCTTGGGCGGGGTCGGAAACTATGGCTACACCTTC. It translates to CASSLGGVGNYGYTF.

This clonotype has more than one count but fewer than ten. The rearrangement links TRBV4-2 to TRBJ1-2; D ambiguous. V was shortened by 1 base and J by 8 bases, with 14 bases between the two germline ends. The CDR3 has 14 amino acids. Per the germline V gene, CDR1 is LGHNA and CDR2 is YNFKEQ. The DNA of the CDR3 is TGTGCCAGCAGCCAAGTTTTAGGAGGAAAAGGCTACACCTTC. This codes for CASSQVLGGKGYTF.

The CDR3 region is CASSLSGGRIYNEQFF. The CDR3 nucleotides read TGTGCCAGCAGCCTTAGCGGGGGGCGGATCTACAATGAGCAGTTCTTC. This chain joins TRBV11-2 and TRBJ2-1, with 10 bases matching TRBD2. V lost 5 bases and J lost 3; bases outside the gene matches: 7. The CDR3 contains 16 residues. CDR1 is SGHAT, CDR2 FQNNGV, per germline. The complete variable domain, with remaining parts taken from reference TRBV11-2 and TRBJ2-1, reads EAGVAQSPRYKIIEKRQSVAFWCNPISGHATLYWYQQILGQGPKLLIQFQNNGVVDDSQLPKDRFSAERLKGVDSTLKIQPAKLEDSAVYLCASSLSGGRIYNEQFFGPGTRLTVL.

This clonotype came up a few times. The chain links TRBV20-1 to TRBJ1-2, with D perhaps TRBD1 (6 bases). Trimming took 2 bases from V and 2 from J, leaving 9 bases between them. From germline, CDR1 is DFQATT and CDR2 SNEGSKA (reference sequence). CDR3 size: 13 residues. CDR3 in amino acids: CSARYRVNYGYTF. The CDR3 DNA follows: TGCAGTGCTAGATACAGGGTAAACTATGGCTACACCTTC.

This clonotype was observed a handful of times. As DNA, the CDR3 is TGTGCCAGCAGTTATCGCAGCGGATCGAATGAAAAACTGTTTTTT. Its protein is CASSYRSGSNEKLFF. The chain is built from TRBV6-5 and TRBJ1-4, with D unclear. The germline V gene has CDR1 MNHEY and CDR2 SVGAGI. Trimming took 3 bases from V and 5 from J, leaving 13 bases between them. This CDR3 spans 15 amino acids.

This clonotype has just a few counts. The J gene is TRBJ2-2, the V gene TRBV4-3; D may be TRBD1 (5 bases). Germline V gene lookup returns CDR1 LGHNA and CDR2 YSLEER. Trimming left V 6 bases short and J 0 bases short, with 20 bases between. This CDR3 contains 18 residues. CDR3 loop: CASRQQGETTANTGELFF. Here the CDR3 DNA reads TGCGCCAGCAGACAACAAGGGGAAACGACAGCGAACACCGGGGAGCTGTTTTTT.

This clonotype has just a few counts. V is TRBV7-2 and J is TRBJ2-7; tentative D call: TRBD1 (6 bases). The CDR3 totals 15 residues. The germline V gene has CDR1 SGHTA and CDR2 FQGNSA. Trimming pared 1 base from V and 5 bases from J, leaving 15 bases between. The CDR3 coding sequence is TGTGCCAGCAGCTTAGTTTCAGGGGCCCTCGACGAGCAGTACTTC. Translated: CASSLVSGALDEQYF.

In this sample, this clonotype turned up many times. The chain is built from TRBV28 and TRBJ2-3; 7 bases match TRBD1. The ends lost 4 bases at V and 2 bases at J; junction bases unmatched: 6. The V gene's germline CDR1 is MDHEN and CDR2 SYDVKM. The CDR3 sequence is 15 residues long. The CDR3 spells CASSSAGTDTDTQYF. The CDR3 region has the DNA TGTGCCAGCAGTTCTGCCGGGACAGACACAGATACGCAGTATTTT.

The sample holds a few counts of this clonotype. V and J are TRBV5-1 and TRBJ1-6; 9 bases agree with TRBD1. Unmatched junction bases numbered 3, after V lost 6 bases and J lost 5 bases. Germline V gene sequence: CDR1 SGHRS, CDR2 YFSETQ. The CDR3 spans 14 residues. The CDR3 nucleotides are TGCGCCAGCAACCGACAGGGGGATAATTCACCCCTCCACTTT. This sequence encodes CASNRQGDNSPLHF.

V usage is TRBV14 and J usage is TRBJ2-3; a possible D gene is TRBD2 (6 bases). V lost 5 bases and J 0 bases, leaving 12 bases between the germline ends. This CDR3 is built from 15 residues. From germline, CDR1 is SGHDN and CDR2 FVKESK. The CDR3, as DNA: TGTGCCAGCAGCTACGGGGGAGCTAGCACAGATACGCAGTATTTT. This gives the protein CASSYGGASTDTQYF. The entire variable domain, with the rest obtained from reference TRBV14 and TRBJ2-3, is as follows: EAGVTQFPSHSVIEKGQTVTLRCDPISGHDNLYWYRRVMGKEIKFLLHFVKESKQDESGMPNNRFLAERTGGTYSTLKVQPAELEDSGVYFCASSYGGASTDTQYFGPGTRLTVL.

The genes are TRBV4-3 and TRBJ2-2; 12 bases are a match to TRBD2. There are 16 residues in the CDR3. J lost 7 bases, V lost 1 base, and 4 bases had no gene match. Germline V gene data show CDR1 as LGHNA and CDR2 as YSLEER. CDR3 coding DNA: TGCGCCAGCAGCCAAGGGACTAGCGGGGTTCACGGGGAGCTGTTTTTT. Its translation is CASSQGTSGVHGELFF.

This clonotype was found many times. The chain uses TRBV21-1 and TRBJ2-7. TRBV21-1 is termed a pseudogene. The CDR3 covers 11 residues. The CDR3 nucleotides read TGTGCCAGCAGCAAACCCTACGAGCAGTACGTC. Translated, it gives CASSKPYEQYV.

The genes are TRBV19 and TRBJ2-1, with D tentatively TRBD1 or TRBD2 (5 bases each). V lost 1 base to trimming and J lost 9 bases, with 10 bases between them. The CDR3 has 13 residues. Per germline, CDR1 LNHDA and CDR2 SQIVND (reference sequence). As DNA, the CDR3 is TGTGCCAGTAGTATAGGTTCTGGGACTGAGCAGTTCTTC. This gives the protein CASSIGSGTEQFF.

The gene calls are TRBV5-4 and TRBJ1-2, with 12 bases identical to TRBD1. The germline CDR1 and CDR2 sequences are SGHNT and YYREEE (reference sequence). The CDR3 is made up of 15 amino acids. Trimming took 4 bases from V and 7 from J; bases not matched to a gene: 8. CDR3 region: CASSLGTGGAGGYTF. The CDR3 DNA sequence: TGTGCCAGCAGCCTAGGGACAGGGGGCGCCGGTGGCTACACCTTC.

This clonotype was observed a few times. This chain uses TRBV11-2 with TRBJ2-2, with D unresolved. The CDR3 length is 14 residues. Per germline, CDR1 SGHAT and CDR2 FQNNGV. V was shortened by 2 bases and J by 6 bases, with 10 bases between the two germline ends. The CDR3 DNA sequence: TGTGCCAGCAGCTTACTAACTTGGCCCGGGGAGCTGTTTTTT. Residues: CASSLLTWPGELFF.

This chain links TRBV4-3 with TRBJ1-4; D not certain. The CDR3 contains 16 residues. The germline V gene has CDR1 LGHNA and CDR2 YSLEER. Trimming stripped 2 bases from V and 4 bases from J, with 14 bases between. DNA for the CDR3: TGCGCCAGCAGCCAAAAGCATCCGGGCCTTAATGAAAAACTGTTTTTT. Translated: CASSQKHPGLNEKLFF.

The V call is TRBV27, the J call TRBJ2-7; tentative D call: TRBD2 (5 bases). The germline V gene has CDR1 MNHEY and CDR2 SMNVEV (reference sequence). This CDR3 spans 14 amino acids. With 5 bases removed from V and 3 bases from J, the gap between germline ends came to 14 bases. In DNA form, the CDR3 reads TGTGCCAGCAGTGGGCGGGCGACGGGCTACGAGCAGTACTTC. Protein sequence: CASSGRATGYEQYF.

This clonotype was seen ten or more times. The chain has TRBV4-3 and TRBJ1-2; D is undetermined. The germline V and J ends were trimmed by 0 bases and 8 bases, with 13 bases remaining between them. The CDR3 has 14 residues. CDR1 is LGHNA, CDR2 YSLEER, per germline. CDR3 nucleotide sequence: TGCGCCAGCAGCCAAGAACAGTTGCTAAACGGCTACACCTTC. Its translation is CASSQEQLLNGYTF.

This clonotype came up a few times. The rearrangement uses TRBV7-2 and TRBJ2-5, with D possibly TRBD2 on 5 matching bases. CDR3 length: 13 amino acids. The germline V and J ends were trimmed by 7 bases and 1 base, with 10 bases remaining between them. Germline-derived CDR1 and CDR2 are SGHTA and FQGNSA. The CDR3 bases are TGTGCCAGCACGAGGGCCGTCCAAGAGACCCAGTACTTC. It translates to CASTRAVQETQYF.

The chain joins TRBV7-8 to TRBJ2-7; D may match TRBD1 or TRBD2 (6 bases each). CDR3 length: 15 residues. Trimming took 0 bases from V and 3 from J, leaving 12 bases between them. Per the germline V gene, CDR1 is SGHVS and CDR2 is FQNEAQ. CDR3 coding DNA: TGTGCCAGCAGCTTAGCTGGGGGGCAGGGCTACGAGCAGTACGTC. It codes for CASSLAGGQGYEQYV.

A few counts support this clonotype. The chain recombines TRBV20-1 with TRBJ2-2; the D is unclear. The CDR3 runs 15 residues. V lost 4 bases and J 6 bases, leaving 18 bases between the germline ends. CDR1 DFQATT and CDR2 SNEGSKA come from the germline V gene (reference sequence). In DNA, the CDR3 is TGCAGTGCTAAAGGCTGGGGAAGCGAGGCCGGGGAGCTGTTTTTT. Amino acids: CSAKGWGSEAGELFF.

There are many counts of this clonotype. The gene calls are TRBV30 and TRBJ2-4; a possible D gene is TRBD1 (6 bases). Trimming took 2 bases from V and 6 from J, leaving 11 bases between them. Germline V gives CDR1 GTSNPN, CDR2 SVGIG (reference sequence). This CDR3 has 13 residues. This CDR3 reads CAWSKARGNIQYF. The CDR3 DNA is TGTGCCTGGAGTAAGGCCAGGGGAAACATTCAGTACTTC.

The V and J genes are TRBV27 and TRBJ2-2, with unresolved D. The germline gives CDR1 MNHEY, CDR2 SMNVEV (reference sequence). Trimming left V 3 bases short and J 2 bases short, with 7 bases between. This CDR3 is built from 14 residues. The CDR3 is CASSFRVNTGELFF. The CDR3 DNA follows: TGTGCCAGCAGTTTTCGGGTTAACACCGGGGAGCTGTTTTTT.

The rearrangement uses TRBV7-7 and TRBJ2-7; 8 bases map to TRBD1. J gave up 3 bases and V 5 bases, and 6 bases lay outside the gene matches. The CDR3 consists of 14 residues. CDR1 and CDR2 (germline): SSHAT, FNYEAQ (reference sequence). CDR3 protein: CASSIGQGGYEQYF. The CDR3 coding sequence is TGTGCCAGCAGCATAGGACAGGGCGGCTACGAGCAGTACTTC. Supplemented by reference TRBV7-7 and TRBJ2-7, the full variable domain reads GAGVSQSPRYKVTKRGQDVTLRCDPISSHATLYWYQQALGQGPEFLTYFNYEAQPDKSGLPSDRFSAERPEGSISTLTIQRTEQRDSAMYRCASSIGQGGYEQYFGPGTRLTVT.